This TCR beta chain was retrieved from a study of CD8+ T cells in alopecia areata. Study results and caveats: It was lesional scalp, especially alopecia totalis/universalis, that showed higher clonality than normal scalp.

The J segment lost 4 bases and the V segment lost 0 bases, leaving 5 bases of the junction unmatched. This CDR3 has 15 amino acids. Treatment indicated: oral pan-JAK inhibitor, 5-10 mg twice daily. The sequencing template was cDNA reverse transcribed from extracted RNA. TCRdb's table, derived via immunoSEQ multiplex PCR, lists solely in-frame clones and lacks some. The table includes some 100,000 clones, approximately 52% detected once. Worth noting for this clone: Its antigen is still unknown.

The sample in question was CD8+ T cells sorted from blood, obtained at week 4, from a patient treated with tofacitinib. The chain combines TRBV23-1 with TRBJ1-2; 7 bases fit TRBD1. TRBV23-1 is placed among ORFs of uncertain function. The source of this sequence is a human donor with alopecia areata. The CDR3 region is CASSQSRTGRYGYTF. Written as DNA, the CDR3 is TGCGCCAGCAGTCAATCGAGGACAGGTCGCTATGGCTACACCTTC.